These 3 T cell receptor beta chains came from one sample sequenced in a study of vaccination and CD4 T cells after COVID-19. The assay that was used to sequence DNA from cultured CD4+ T cells was the Oncomine TCR Beta short-read assay. TCRdb analysed the PCR reads with MiXCR anew, one entry per CDR3 protein. The sample yields roughly 7,000 distinct CDR3 sequences, 25% seen once. Their cognate antigens are unknown. Treatment indicated: roughly 10-day PBMC culture with coronavirus spike peptide pools or control peptides (ViraFEST assay). Sequences were derived from CD4+ T cells from blood, cultured in vitro, sampled after SARS-CoV-2 vaccination. The receptor set was obtained from a human donor who had recovered from COVID-19.

The chain has TRBV20-1 and TRBJ2-2; 7 nucleotides line up with TRBD1. V was clipped by 8 bases and J by 1 base; unmatched bases: 4. The CDR3 runs 13 residues. CDR1 and CDR2 (germline): DFQATT, SNEGSKA (reference sequence). Here the CDR3 reads CSPGQQNTGELFF. CDR3 coding DNA: TGCAGTCCGGGACAGCAGAACACCGGGGAGCTGTTTTTT.

J is TRBJ2-5 and V is TRBV4-1; tentative D call: TRBD2 (5 bases). This CDR3 comprises 15 residues. Germline assignment: CDR1 MGHRA and CDR2 YSYEKL. V gave up 2 bases and J gave up 5 bases, with 15 bases separating them. The CDR3 region has the DNA TGCGCCAGCAGCCAACCCGAGGAGAGAGGGGAGACCCAGTACTTC. It is translated as CASSQPEERGETQYF.

The V and J genes are TRBV7-8 and TRBJ1-5, with TRBD1 matching 8 bases. This CDR3 spans 17 amino acids. CDR1 is SGHVS, CDR2 FQNEAQ, per germline. Unmatched junction bases numbered 8, after V lost 4 bases and J lost 0 bases. CDR3 nucleotides: TGTGCCAGCAGCTCTCGGCGGACAGGGAATAGCAATCAGCCCCAGCATTTT. It codes for CASSSRRTGNSNQPQHF.